Listed here are 21 T cell receptor beta chains from one sample, sequenced in a study of T-cell memory formation after mild COVID-19. From the 5' RACE reads, TCRdb called clonotypes with MiXCR, one entry per CDR3 protein. The sample lists more than 75,000 distinct CDR3 sequences, more than 20% seen once, with under 55% in the top ten. The sample taken for sequencing was PBMCs or a T cell subset sorted from them (not recorded which). These receptors were obtained from a man between 18 and 35 years old who had mild COVID-19 (a few samples of this study predate the infection). Cell type and time point are not known.

The chain is built from TRBV20-1 and TRBJ1-1; TRBD1 is a possible D gene (5 bases). CDR1 is DFQATT, CDR2 SNEGSKA, per germline (reference sequence). Trimming cost V 2 bases and J 6 bases, with 16 bases left between them. This CDR3 region has 14 residues. The CDR3: CSARRPRTGPEAFF. The CDR3 DNA follows: TGCAGTGCTAGACGCCCCCGGACGGGGCCTGAAGCTTTCTTT.

CDR3 nucleotides: TGTGCCAGCAGCCCGGGTTTTGCGGCAAGGGACTATGGCTACACCTTC. Amino acids: CASSPGFAARDYGYTF. The genes are TRBV3-1 and TRBJ1-2; no reliable D call. Germline CDR1 reads LGHDT; CDR2 reads YNNKEL (reference sequence). The CDR3 spans 16 residues. With 4 bases removed from V and 3 bases from J, the gap between germline ends came to 18 bases.

This clonotype was observed a few times. V is TRBV5-1 and J is TRBJ2-7, with D perhaps matching TRBD2 (6 bases). Between the trimmed V and J ends, which lost 4 bases and 3 bases, there was a span of 17 bases. The CDR3 is 15 amino acids. Germline V CDR1 and CDR2: SGHRS, YFSETQ. The CDR3 DNA reads as TGCGCCAGCAGCGATTCCTTAGAGGGAGGCTACGAGCAGTACTTC. Amino acid sequence: CASSDSLEGGYEQYF. The complete variable domain, with remaining parts taken from reference TRBV5-1 and TRBJ2-7, reads KAGVTQTPRYLIKTRGQQVTLSCSPISGHRSVSWYQQTPGQGLQFLFEYFSETQRNKGNFPGRFSGRQFSNSRSEMNVSTLELGDSALYLCASSDSLEGGYEQYFGPGTRLTVT.

This clonotype was counted a few times. The chain has TRBV10-3 and TRBJ1-1; 8 bases are a match to TRBD1. The length of the CDR3 is 14 residues. V was clipped by 7 bases and J by 3 bases; unmatched bases: 7. Germline CDR1 is ENHRY and CDR2 is SYGVKD. CDR3 protein: CAINGQGEDTEAFF. The CDR3 DNA is TGTGCCATCAACGGACAGGGTGAGGACACTGAAGCTTTCTTT.

This clonotype came up a few times. The chain recombines TRBV6-5 with TRBJ1-1; D is uncertain. Trimming removed 4 bases at V and 1 base at J, with 16 bases between. Germline CDR1 MNHEY, CDR2 SVGAGI. The CDR3 runs to 16 residues. The CDR3 DNA follows: TGTGCCAGCAGTTTTGCGGCTCCCGGAGAGAACACTGAAGCTTTCTTT. Its protein product is CASSFAAPGENTEAFF.

The chain uses TRBV7-8 and TRBJ2-5, with 8 bases lining up with TRBD2. CDR1 and CDR2 (germline): SGHVS, FQNEAQ. V was pared by 6 bases and J by 2 bases, with 8 bases of the junction left unmatched. The CDR3 has 15 residues. CDR3 amino acids: CASRLGGERQETQYF. The CDR3 DNA sequence: TGTGCCAGCAGACTCGGGGGGGAACGTCAAGAGACCCAGTACTTC.

This sequence joins TRBV25-1 and TRBJ2-7; the D gene could be TRBD1 or TRBD2 (6 bases each). V lost 6 bases and J lost 5, with 8 bases in between. The germline gives CDR1 MGHDK, CDR2 SYGVNS. CDR3 length equals 11 residues. The CDR3 loop reads CASRGGHEQYF. The CDR3 region has the DNA TGTGCCAGCAGGGGGGGCCACGAGCAGTACTTC.

The V and J genes are TRBV12-3 or TRBV12-4 and TRBJ2-5; possibly TRBD1 for D (5 bases). Between the trimmed V and J ends, which lost 6 bases and 5 bases, there was a span of 16 bases. CDR3 length: 14 residues. The CDR3 reads CASRQLGAPETQYF. In DNA, the CDR3 is TGTGCCAGCAGACAACTTGGGGCCCCCGAGACCCAGTACTTC.

The chain uses TRBV6-2 or TRBV6-3 and TRBJ1-5; 7 nucleotides line up with TRBD1. With V trimmed by 6 bases and J by 11 bases, 13 bases remained unmatched. Germline V gives CDR1 MNHEY, CDR2 SVGEGT. There are 14 residues in the CDR3. CDR3 residues: CASSTGQASDAQHF. The DNA for the CDR3 is TGTGCCAGCAGCACCGGACAGGCCTCGGATGCCCAGCATTTT.

The table lists this clonotype with a few counts. The chain uses TRBV7-6 and TRBJ2-3; D uncertain. V was pared by 1 base and J by 1 base, with 9 bases between. Per the germline V gene, CDR1 is SGHVS and CDR2 is FNYEAQ. The CDR3 length is 15 residues. The CDR3 is CASSLGVTGTDTQYF. DNA of the CDR3: TGTGCCAGCAGCTTAGGGGTGACGGGCACAGATACGCAGTATTTT.

This chain connects TRBV7-3 to TRBJ2-2; no reliable D call. CDR1 SGHTA and CDR2 FQGTGA come from the germline V gene. CDR3 size: 12 residues. V lost 11 bases and J lost 4, with 11 bases in between. CDR3 in DNA: TGTGCCTTCAGCATAATCACCGGGGAGCTGTTTTTT. Its translation: CAFSIITGELFF.

The chain recombines TRBV20-1 with TRBJ2-7; D may be TRBD2 (6 bases). Germline V gene sequence: CDR1 DFQATT, CDR2 SNEGSKA (reference sequence). Between the trimmed V and J ends, which lost 3 bases and 2 bases, there was a span of 14 bases. This CDR3 contains 14 residues. The CDR3 coding sequence is TGCAGTGCTAGGCAGGCGGGGCTGACCTACGAGCAGTACTTC. Translating it yields CSARQAGLTYEQYF.

The sample holds a few counts of this clonotype. The genes are TRBV4-1 and TRBJ2-3, with 9 positions matching TRBD2. The CDR3 sequence is 17 residues long. From germline, CDR1 is MGHRA and CDR2 YSYEKL. V was pared by 3 bases and J by 4 bases, with 11 bases of the junction left unmatched. This CDR3 reads CASSQSPAGGRADTQYF. The CDR3 bases are TGCGCCAGCAGCCAGAGCCCAGCGGGGGGTCGAGCAGATACGCAGTATTTT.

The chain links TRBV7-9 to TRBJ1-2; no clear D gene. Germline-derived CDR1 and CDR2 are SEHNR and FQNEAQ (reference sequence). CDR3 length equals 15 residues. The V end lost 4 bases, the J end lost 4 bases, and 16 bases lay between the germline ends. CDR3 bases: TGTGCCAGCAGCTCCGCTACGGCGGTCCTCTATGGCTACACCTTC. It translates to CASSSATAVLYGYTF. Drawing the rest from reference TRBV7-9 and TRBJ1-2, the complete variable domain is DTGVSQNPRHKITKRGQNVTFRCDPISEHNRLYWYRQTLGQGPEFLTYFQNEAQLEKSRLLSDRFSAERPKGSFSTLEIQRTEQGDSAMYLCASSSATAVLYGYTFGSGTRLTVV.

The rearrangement uses TRBV9 and TRBJ1-3; TRBD1 might be the D (5 bases). This CDR3 is 13 amino acids long. Trimming left V 3 bases short and J 2 bases short, with 6 bases between. Germline V gene data show CDR1 as SGDLS and CDR2 as YYNGEE. The CDR3 sequence: CASSGGAGNTIYF. The CDR3 nucleotides are TGTGCCAGCAGCGGGGGGGCTGGAAACACCATATATTTT.

At least ten counts were recorded for this clonotype. The chain recombines TRBV2 with TRBJ2-3; unclear D gene. The CDR3 loop spans 14 amino acids. Trimming took 1 base from V and 6 from J, leaving 11 bases between them. Per germline, CDR1 SNHLY and CDR2 FYNNEI. The chain's CDR3 is CASSEVPGWDTQYF. The CDR3 DNA follows: TGTGCCAGCAGTGAAGTGCCAGGATGGGATACGCAGTATTTT.

This clonotype was seen more than once but under ten times. The V gene is TRBV11-2, the J gene TRBJ2-7; D remains unclear. Germline V gene sequence: CDR1 SGHAT, CDR2 FQNNGV. This CDR3 is built from 12 residues. The V and J ends lost 3 bases and 5 bases respectively, with 8 bases between them. CDR3 sequence: CASSFSSHEQYF. The CDR3 DNA sequence: TGTGCCAGCAGCTTCAGTTCCCACGAGCAGTACTTC.

This clonotype was found a few times. This rearrangement joins TRBV29-1 to TRBJ1-1; D is unresolved. The CDR3 has 12 residues. Germline V gives CDR1 SQVTM, CDR2 ANQGSEA. V dropped 7 bases and J dropped 4 bases, with 13 bases sitting between them. In nucleotides, the CDR3 is TGCAGCGGACGATGGAGCGGCACTGAAGCTTTCTTT. This sequence encodes CSGRWSGTEAFF.

This clonotype was detected only a few times. This chain connects TRBV7-8 to TRBJ2-1, with D hard to call. This CDR3 is 13 amino acids long. CDR1 is SGHVS and CDR2 is FQNEAQ in the germline V gene. V lost 0 bases and J 4 bases, leaving 4 bases between the germline ends. CDR3 sequence (DNA): TGTGCCAGCAGCTTAGCCCCGTACAATGAGCAGTTCTTC. It translates to CASSLAPYNEQFF.

The chain employs TRBV11-2 and TRBJ2-1, with a weak D call TRBD2 (6 bases). Trimming left V 3 bases short and J 3 bases short, with 15 bases between. Germline V gene data show CDR1 as SGHAT and CDR2 as FQNNGV. The CDR3 is 16 residues long. The CDR3 nucleotides are TGTGCCAGCAGCTTTTCTCCGGGGGAAATCTACAATGAGCAGTTCTTC. It specifies CASSFSPGEIYNEQFF.

This clonotype turned up a few times. The chain combines TRBV5-6 with TRBJ1-5; D is ambiguous. Germline V lookup: CDR1 SGHDT, CDR2 YYEEEE. The CDR3 runs to 14 residues. V shed 2 bases and J shed 5 bases, with 11 bases lying between them. This chain's CDR3 is CASSLPGRDQPQHF. CDR3 nucleotide sequence: TGTGCCAGCAGCTTACCGGGTCGGGATCAGCCCCAGCATTTT.